Listed here are 11 T cell receptor beta chains from one sample, sequenced in a study of blood T cell repertoires in COVID-19. The repertoire was sequenced with immunoSEQ multiplex PCR; TCRdb's copy has only in-frame clones and lacks some. The table has approximately 210,000 clones, about 88% seen once. Source material: peripheral blood. Receptors originate from a man aged 65-85 years with acute or convalescent COVID-19.

The chain combines TRBV28 with TRBJ2-4; 8 bases fit TRBD2. The CDR3 extends over 13 amino acids. CDR1 is MDHEN, CDR2 SYDVKM, per germline. Losses at the gene ends were 5 bases for V and 7 bases for J; bases not matched to a gene: 4. DNA for the CDR3: TGTGCCAGCAGTACCGGACTAGCTAACATTCAGTACTTC. Translated: CASSTGLANIQYF.

This chain connects TRBV7-3 to TRBJ2-1; 8 bases align to TRBD1. After removal of 5 bases from V and 10 bases from J, the junction contained 19 bases not matched to a gene. There are 17 residues in the CDR3. CDR1 SGHTA and CDR2 FQGTGA come from the germline V gene. The CDR3: CASSPQHLRQGLTEQFF. The CDR3 coding sequence is TGTGCCAGCAGCCCGCAACACCTCAGACAGGGGCTTACGGAGCAGTTCTTC.

J is TRBJ2-5 and V is TRBV25-1; 11 nucleotides line up with TRBD1. CDR3 length equals 15 residues. Germline V gives CDR1 MGHDK, CDR2 SYGVNS. After removal of 5 bases from V and 5 bases from J, the junction contained 7 bases not matched to a gene. The chain's CDR3 is CASSPGTGGWETQYF. The CDR3 DNA reads TGTGCCAGCAGTCCCGGGACAGGGGGATGGGAGACCCAGTACTTC.

This rearrangement joins TRBV5-4 to TRBJ2-1; 7 positions match TRBD2. With 4 bases clipped from V and 4 bases from J, the junction kept 11 bases outside the gene matches. The germline V gene has CDR1 SGHNT and CDR2 YYREEE (reference sequence). The CDR3 length is 16 residues. The CDR3: CASSGSGGQFYNEQFF. The CDR3, as DNA: TGTGCCAGCAGCGGATCGGGAGGTCAGTTTTACAATGAGCAGTTCTTC.

The chain uses TRBV5-6 and TRBJ2-4; no clear D gene. Trimming took off 4 bases at V and 5 bases at J, with 16 bases between the two ends. The CDR3 runs to 15 residues. Germline V gene data show CDR1 as SGHDT and CDR2 as YYEEEE. This chain's CDR3 is CASSRMAGGENIQYF. CDR3 DNA sequence: TGTGCCAGCAGCCGCATGGCTGGCGGAGAAAACATTCAGTACTTC.

The gene calls are TRBV7-9 and TRBJ2-3; 8 bases are a match to TRBD2. V trimming: 5 bases; J trimming: 0 bases; junction bases outside the gene matches: 4. Germline CDR1 is SEHNR and CDR2 is FQNEAQ (reference sequence). The CDR3 is 15 residues long. The CDR3 spells CASSDLAGSTDTQYF. CDR3 bases: TGTGCCAGCAGCGATTTAGCGGGAAGCACAGATACGCAGTATTTT. Complete variable domain (other parts from reference TRBV7-9 and TRBJ2-3): DTGVSQNPRHKITKRGQNVTFRCDPISEHNRLYWYRQTLGQGPEFLTYFQNEAQLEKSRLLSDRFSAERPKGSFSTLEIQRTEQGDSAMYLCASSDLAGSTDTQYFGPGTRLTVL.

The J gene is TRBJ1-4, the V gene TRBV6-5, with a possible D match to TRBD1 (6 bases). Germline CDR1 reads MNHEY; CDR2 reads SVGAGI. The CDR3 has 15 amino acids. Between the trimmed V and J ends, which lost 0 bases and 5 bases, there was a span of 10 bases. In nucleotides, the CDR3 is TGTGCCAGCAGTTACTCGACAGGCAGGAATGAAAAACTGTTTTTT. This sequence encodes CASSYSTGRNEKLFF.

The genes are TRBV25-1 and TRBJ1-2, with D perhaps matching TRBD1 (5 bases). This CDR3 contains 13 residues. Looked up from germline, CDR1 is MGHDK and CDR2 is SYGVNS. V lost 5 bases to trimming and J lost 2 bases, with 9 bases between them. The CDR3 sequence: CASSPRQNYGYTF. CDR3 nucleotides: TGTGCCAGCAGTCCAAGACAGAACTATGGCTACACCTTC.

V and J are TRBV24-1 and TRBJ1-2; D not resolved. The germline V gene has CDR1 KGHDR and CDR2 SFDVKD. The CDR3 covers 14 residues. The germline V and J ends were trimmed by 2 bases and 6 bases, with 12 bases remaining between them. In DNA form, the CDR3 reads TGTGCCACCAGTGATTCTCGGGAGCGGGATGGCTACACCTTC. Its protein product is CATSDSRERDGYTF.

The gene calls are TRBV7-2 and TRBJ2-7; D is ambiguous. Trimming took off 1 base at V and 0 bases at J, with 10 bases between the two ends. The CDR3 totals 15 residues. The germline gives CDR1 SGHTA, CDR2 FQGNSA. In nucleotides, the CDR3 is TGTGCCAGCAGCTTAGGACAAGCAGCCTCCTACGAGCAGTACTTC. It encodes CASSLGQAASYEQYF.

The rearrangement links TRBV28 to TRBJ1-4; 8 bases agree with TRBD1. J gave up 5 bases and V 5 bases, and 10 bases lay outside the gene matches. CDR1 is MDHEN and CDR2 is SYDVKM in the germline V gene. The CDR3 contains 16 residues. The CDR3 coding sequence is TGTGCCAGCAGTACCAACCGGGACAGGAGAAATGAAAAACTGTTTTTT. Its protein product is CASSTNRDRRNEKLFF.